Below are 23 T cell receptor beta chains sequenced from a single sample in a study of T cells expressing NK-cell markers. TCRdb reprocessed the 5' RACE reads and stores each CDR3 protein as one record, lacking DNA. The sample data list about 370,000 distinct CDR3 sequences. The sample taken for sequencing was blood T cells: a sorted CD56 or NKG2C T cell subset, CD4+ or CD8+ T cells, or bulk PBMC T cells (not recorded which). Receptors originate from a woman between 45 and 60 years old in good health.

The chain employs TRBV10-1 and TRBJ2-1. The CDR3 has 13 residues. Germline V lookup: CDR1 WNHNN, CDR2 SYGVQD (reference sequence). The CDR3 spells CASSESSRLVQFF.

The rearrangement joins TRBV6-5 to TRBJ2-3; the TCRdb call, TRBD2, lacks DNA for checking. This CDR3 is 16 amino acids long. Germline loops: CDR1 MNHEY, CDR2 SVGAGI. The CDR3 loop reads CASSSGLEGLTDTQYF.

The chain couples TRBV20-1 to TRBJ2-1; TCRdb gives TRBD2 as the D gene, but with no DNA this cannot be confirmed. CDR3 length equals 11 residues. Per germline, CDR1 DFQATT and CDR2 SNEGSKA (reference sequence). This chain's CDR3 is CSARLANEQFF.

V and J are TRBV5-1 and TRBJ1-5. There are 14 residues in the CDR3. CDR1 SGHRS and CDR2 YFSETQ come from the germline V gene. CDR3 amino acids: CASSPGGARQPQHF.

The chain employs TRBV11-3 and TRBJ2-2; the TCRdb D gene call, TRBD1, has no DNA to confirm it. Germline V gene data show CDR1 as SGHNT and CDR2 as YENEEA. The CDR3 covers 14 residues. CDR3 sequence reads: CASSNRDRSGELFF.

This chain uses TRBV12-5 with TRBJ1-1; TCRdb's D call, TRBD1, is unchecked because there is no DNA. This CDR3 region has 15 residues. Germline CDR1 LGHNT, CDR2 FRNRAP. The CDR3 is CASGWGTGRYTEAFF.

The rearrangement joins TRBV10-3 to TRBJ2-7. CDR1 is ENHRY and CDR2 is SYGVKD in the germline V gene. The CDR3 is 13 amino acids. The CDR3 loop reads CAISESQAYEQYF.

This chain links TRBV12-3 or TRBV12-4 with TRBJ2-5; TCRdb indicates TRBD1, and absent DNA this call remains unverified. The CDR3 consists of 14 residues. The CDR3 sequence: CASTRSMAVETQYF.

The J gene is TRBJ1-5, the V gene TRBV5-5. Germline lookup yields CDR1 SGHKS and CDR2 YYEKEE (reference sequence). The CDR3 is 15 amino acids. This CDR3 is CASSLYTGGNQPQHF.

V and J are TRBV12-3 or TRBV12-4 and TRBJ2-3. CDR3 length: 14 amino acids. CDR3 protein: CASSFRRGGDTQYF.

The V call is TRBV4-1, the J call TRBJ1-4. CDR3 length equals 16 residues. CDR1 is MGHRA, CDR2 YSYEKL, per germline. The CDR3 sequence is CASSQPTRGVQEKLFF.

The CDR3 sequence is CATSRDPWDGGMPGELFF. This rearrangement joins TRBV15 to TRBJ2-2; TCRdb's assignment of TRBD1 cannot be checked, as there is no DNA. This CDR3 is built from 18 residues. CDR1 is LNHNV, CDR2 YYDKDF, per germline (reference sequence).

This chain connects TRBV7-3 to TRBJ2-7. Germline lookup yields CDR1 SGHTA and CDR2 FQGTGA. This CDR3 has 14 residues. CDR3 amino acids: CASSLTRLSYEQYF.

V gene TRBV5-1 combines with J gene TRBJ1-6. Germline loops: CDR1 SGHRS, CDR2 YFSETQ. The CDR3 totals 12 residues. Here the CDR3 reads CASSSTNSPLHF.

The chain recombines TRBV9 with TRBJ1-6; TCRdb returns TRBD1, unconfirmable since there is no DNA. This CDR3 spans 15 amino acids. The germline V gene has CDR1 SGDLS and CDR2 YYNGEE. CDR3: CASSPREDTHSPLHF.

The chain employs TRBV10-3 and TRBJ2-1; checking the TCRdb D call of TRBD1 is not possible without DNA. Germline V gene lookup returns CDR1 ENHRY and CDR2 SYGVKD. CDR3 length: 11 amino acids. CDR3 protein: CAISGTGEQFF.

The chain couples TRBV6-2 or TRBV6-3 to TRBJ1-1. Per the germline V gene, CDR1 is MNHEY and CDR2 is SVGEGT. This CDR3 is 12 amino acids long. The CDR3 reads CASRLGGTEAFF.

This chain uses TRBV20-1 with TRBJ1-4; absent DNA, TCRdb's TRBD1 call cannot be checked. The CDR3 is made up of 19 amino acids. The germline CDR1 and CDR2 sequences are DFQATT and SNEGSKA (reference sequence). CDR3 sequence: CSARTFDLEAGAANEKLFF.

The V gene is TRBV6-6, the J gene TRBJ1-5; TCRdb's D gene call, TRBD1, goes unchecked for lack of DNA. The CDR3 totals 18 residues. Germline assignment: CDR1 MNHNY and CDR2 SVGAGI (reference sequence). The CDR3 loop is CASSVFGGGVKGNQPQHF.

V is TRBV12-3 or TRBV12-4 and J is TRBJ2-1; TCRdb designates TRBD1, a call that cannot be tested without DNA. The CDR3 spans 14 residues. The CDR3 region is CASSFVRGWNEQFF.

The chain joins TRBV28 to TRBJ2-3; TCRdb names TRBD2, which stays unverified in the absence of DNA. The germline V gene encodes CDR1 MDHEN and CDR2 SYDVKM. The CDR3 totals 16 residues. The CDR3 is CASSPLRRGGTDTQYF.

The V and J genes are TRBV10-2 and TRBJ1-6; TCRdb gives TRBD1 as the D gene, but with no DNA this cannot be confirmed. CDR1 is WSHSY and CDR2 is SAAADI in the germline V gene. This CDR3 is built from 13 residues. CDR3 loop: CASKRDGVRPLHF.

The chain uses TRBV20-1 and TRBJ2-1; TCRdb's D gene call, TRBD1, goes unchecked for lack of DNA. Germline values: CDR1 DFQATT, CDR2 SNEGSKA (reference sequence). The CDR3 spans 11 residues. CDR3 sequence: CSARGDTRQFF.